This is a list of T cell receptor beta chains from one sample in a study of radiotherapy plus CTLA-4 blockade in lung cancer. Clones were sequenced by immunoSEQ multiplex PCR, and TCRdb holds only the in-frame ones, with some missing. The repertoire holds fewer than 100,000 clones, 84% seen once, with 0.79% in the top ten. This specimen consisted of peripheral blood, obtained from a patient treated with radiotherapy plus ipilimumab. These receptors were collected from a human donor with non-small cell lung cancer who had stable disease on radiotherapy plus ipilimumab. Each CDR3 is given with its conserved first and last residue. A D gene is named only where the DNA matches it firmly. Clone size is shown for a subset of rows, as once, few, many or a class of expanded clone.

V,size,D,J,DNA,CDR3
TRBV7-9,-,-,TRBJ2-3,TGTGCCAGCAGCTTAGGGCCGCCCTCAGATACGCAGTATTTT,CASSLGPPSDTQYF
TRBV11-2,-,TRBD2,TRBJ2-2,TGTGCCAGCAGCTTAGCAATAGGCCTAGCGGGTACCGGGGAGCTGTTTTTT,CASSLAIGLAGTGELFF
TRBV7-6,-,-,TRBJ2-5,TGTGCCAGCAGCTTCTGGGACCAAGAGACCCAGTACTTC,CASSFWDQETQYF
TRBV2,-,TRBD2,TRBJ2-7,TGTGCCAGCAGTGTGGCTAGCGGGTCCTACGAGCAGTACTTC,CASSVASGSYEQYF
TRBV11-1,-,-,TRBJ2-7,TGTGCCAGCAGCTTACAAACAGGTCACGAGCAGTACTTC,CASSLQTGHEQYF
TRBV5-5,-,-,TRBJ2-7,TGTGCCAGCAGCTCCCATACCCGCTCCTACGAGCAGTACTTC,CASSSHTRSYEQYF
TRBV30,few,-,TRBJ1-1,TGTGCCTGGAGGTCGGAACGGGTCGGGACTGAAGCTTTCTTT,CAWRSERVGTEAFF
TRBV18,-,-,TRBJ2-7,TGTGCCAGCTCACCAGGAGGGGGCGCCCGGAACGAGCAGTACTTC,CASSPGGGARNEQYF
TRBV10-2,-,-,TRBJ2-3,TGCGCCAGCAATGAGTCAGGAGGATTTAGCACAGATACGCAGTATTTT,CASNESGGFSTDTQYF
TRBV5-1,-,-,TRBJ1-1,TGCGCCAGCAGCTATCAGAACACTGAAGCTTTCTTT,CASSYQNTEAFF
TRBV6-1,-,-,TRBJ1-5,TGTGCCAGCAGTTTAGGCAATCAGCCCCAGCATTTT,CASSLGNQPQHF
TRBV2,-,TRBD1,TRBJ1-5,TGTGCCAGCAGTGGTGGACAGGGCCATCAGCCCCAGCATTTT,CASSGGQGHQPQHF
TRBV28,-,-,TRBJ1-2,TGTGCCAGCAGTTTAGGGGGGAGTAGGACTATTAACTATGGCTACACCTTC,CASSLGGSRTINYGYTF
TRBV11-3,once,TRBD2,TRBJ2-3,TGTGCCAGCAGCTTTTTAGCGGGAGGTTCCACAGATACGCAGTATTTT,CASSFLAGGSTDTQYF
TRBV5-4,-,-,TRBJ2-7,TGTGCCAGCAGCTTGGCGGGGGTCGACTCCTACGAGCAGTACTTC,CASSLAGVDSYEQYF
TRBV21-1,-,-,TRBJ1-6,TGTGCCAGCAGCAAAGGGACAGGGTGGATCCCTAATTCACCCCTCCACTTT,CASSKGTGWIPNSPLHF
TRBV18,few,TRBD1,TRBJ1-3,TGTGCCAGCTCACCACGAGTAGGGACAGGGGCTGGAAACACCATATATTTT,CASSPRVGTGAGNTIYF
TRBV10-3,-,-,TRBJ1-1,TGTGCCACCGAGGGGCAGGGAGAAGCTTTCTTT,CATEGQGEAFF